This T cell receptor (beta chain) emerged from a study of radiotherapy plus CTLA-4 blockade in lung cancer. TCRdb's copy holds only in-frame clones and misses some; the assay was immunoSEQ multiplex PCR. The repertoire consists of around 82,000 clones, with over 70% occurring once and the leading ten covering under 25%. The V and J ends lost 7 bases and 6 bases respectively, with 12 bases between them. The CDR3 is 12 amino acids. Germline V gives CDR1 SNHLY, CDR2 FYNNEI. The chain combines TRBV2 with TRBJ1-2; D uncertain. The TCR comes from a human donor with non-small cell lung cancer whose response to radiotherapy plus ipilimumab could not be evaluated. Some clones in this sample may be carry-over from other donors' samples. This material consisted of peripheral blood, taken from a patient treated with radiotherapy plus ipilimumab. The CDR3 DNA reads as TGTGCCAGCACTCTTGAGATCCATGGCTACACCTTC. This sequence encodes CASTLEIHGYTF.